Below are 11 T cell receptor beta chains sequenced from a single sample in a study. TCRdb analysed the RT-PCR reads with MiXCR anew, one entry per CDR3 protein. The table shows more than 550,000 distinct CDR3 sequences, with 14% occurring only once. Sequencing used memory CD4+ T cells from blood. The receptors derive from a female donor in good health, serving as a healthy control.

This clonotype was found a few times. The rearrangement uses TRBV20-1 and TRBJ2-5; 8 nucleotides match TRBD1. Germline trimming cut 4 bases from V and 3 bases from J; bases unmatched to any gene: 4. Germline CDR1 is DFQATT and CDR2 is SNEGSKA (reference sequence). CDR3 size: 13 residues. CDR3 sequence (DNA): TGCAGTGCTACTCACAGGGGGGAAGAGACCCAGTACTTC. This sequence encodes CSATHRGEETQYF.

This clonotype has more than one count but fewer than ten. The rearrangement links TRBV20-1 to TRBJ2-2; unclear D gene. The CDR3 covers 15 residues. Germline V gene data show CDR1 as DFQATT and CDR2 as SNEGSKA (reference sequence). V was clipped by 6 bases and J by 0 bases, with 14 bases between them. CDR3: CSAPQTVTNTGELFF. CDR3 coding DNA: TGCAGTGCCCCCCAGACGGTAACGAACACCGGGGAGCTGTTTTTT.

This clonotype was observed a few times. The rearrangement joins TRBV7-2 to TRBJ2-3, with 9 bases that match TRBD1. The ends lost 5 bases at V and 2 bases at J; junction bases unmatched: 5. This CDR3 region has 15 residues. CDR1 and CDR2 (germline): SGHTA, FQGNSA. CDR3 sequence reads: CASSAGTGYTDTQYF. The CDR3 coding sequence is TGTGCCAGCAGCGCCGGGACAGGGTACACAGATACGCAGTATTTT.

Many counts were recorded for this clonotype. The V gene is TRBV20-1, the J gene TRBJ2-1; 8 positions match TRBD2. Germline V gene sequence: CDR1 DFQATT, CDR2 SNEGSKA (reference sequence). The CDR3 consists of 17 residues. The ends lost 2 bases at V and 5 bases at J; junction bases unmatched: 14. The CDR3 loop reads CSARPPLEAGADNEQFF. The CDR3 region has the DNA TGCAGTGCTAGACCTCCACTTGAAGCGGGAGCCGACAATGAGCAGTTCTTC.

This clonotype was counted ten times or more. The chain links TRBV7-2 to TRBJ1-2; D is perhaps TRBD1 (5 bases). This CDR3 is 14 amino acids long. From germline, CDR1 is SGHTA and CDR2 FQGNSA. Trimming cost V 7 bases and J 7 bases, with 19 bases left between them. The CDR3 is CASTTPGPRTGYTF. Written as DNA, the CDR3 is TGTGCCAGCACCACGCCGGGACCGCGGACTGGCTACACCTTC.

This clonotype was observed a few times. This chain links TRBV20-1 with TRBJ2-7; 10 bases align to TRBD2. Trimming cost V 0 bases and J 4 bases; bases outside gene matches: 9. From germline, CDR1 is DFQATT and CDR2 SNEGSKA (reference sequence). CDR3 length equals 16 residues. This CDR3 reads CSARDRLAGARYEQYF. In DNA form, the CDR3 reads TGCAGTGCTAGAGATCGTCTAGCGGGAGCAAGATACGAGCAGTACTTC.

CDR3 loop: CASSDDNYEQYF. The DNA for the CDR3 is TGTGCCAGCAGCGACGATAACTACGAGCAGTACTTC. V gene TRBV2 combines with J gene TRBJ2-7; D not resolved. The CDR3 contains 12 residues. Looked up from germline, CDR1 is SNHLY and CDR2 is FYNNEI. The ends were cut back, 6 bases at V and 3 bases at J, with 9 bases in the middle.

J is TRBJ1-2 and V is TRBV5-6; D uncertain. Germline CDR1 SGHDT, CDR2 YYEEEE. This CDR3 has 14 residues. Trimming left V 0 bases short and J 4 bases short, with 10 bases between. CDR3 nucleotide sequence: TGTGCCAGCAGCTTGGAGAGAGTTACCTATGGCTACACCTTC. Translating gives CASSLERVTYGYTF.

In this sample, this clonotype turned up a few times. The chain recombines TRBV20-1 with TRBJ2-3; 8 positions match TRBD2. Trimming at V came to 5 bases and at J to 1 base, leaving 14 bases not matched to a gene. Germline-derived CDR1 and CDR2 are DFQATT and SNEGSKA (reference sequence). CDR3 size: 17 residues. CDR3 sequence (DNA): TGCAGTGCTCGTAGCGGGGCCCAACAGCGGGGCACAGATACGCAGTATTTT. Amino acid sequence: CSARSGAQQRGTDTQYF.

The CDR3 sequence is CSARGTSGLYTF. CDR3 DNA: TGCAGTGCTAGAGGGACTTCGGGGTTGTACACCTTC. The V call is TRBV20-1, the J call TRBJ1-2, with D hard to call. This CDR3 has 12 amino acids. Trimming shortened V by 1 base and J by 11 bases, and 14 bases separated the two germline ends. Looked up from germline, CDR1 is DFQATT and CDR2 is SNEGSKA (reference sequence).

In this sample, this clonotype turned up a few times. The chain uses TRBV6-5 and TRBJ2-1, with 7 bases aligning to TRBD2. This CDR3 spans 16 amino acids. Germline loops: CDR1 MNHEY, CDR2 SVGAGI. The V segment lost 5 bases and the J segment 6 bases; nucleotides outside the gene matches: 13. The CDR3 DNA is TGTGCCAGCAGTCCGCTCGGGGGGACGAACCCCAATGAGCAGTTCTTC. Protein product: CASSPLGGTNPNEQFF.